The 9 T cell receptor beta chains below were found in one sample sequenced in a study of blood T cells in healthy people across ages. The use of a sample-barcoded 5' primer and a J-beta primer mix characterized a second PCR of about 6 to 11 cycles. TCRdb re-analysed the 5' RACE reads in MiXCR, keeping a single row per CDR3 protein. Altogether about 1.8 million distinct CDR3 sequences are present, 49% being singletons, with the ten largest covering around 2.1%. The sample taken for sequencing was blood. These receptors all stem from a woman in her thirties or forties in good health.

The CDR3 DNA reads TGTGCCAGCAGTATACAGGGGGGAGAAAAACTGTTTTTT. Translating gives CASSIQGGEKLFF. This chain links TRBV7-9 with TRBJ1-4; 8 bases map to TRBD1. Germline V lookup: CDR1 SEHNR, CDR2 FQNEAQ (reference sequence). This CDR3 contains 13 residues. V lost 6 bases, J lost 8 bases, and 5 bases stayed unmatched.

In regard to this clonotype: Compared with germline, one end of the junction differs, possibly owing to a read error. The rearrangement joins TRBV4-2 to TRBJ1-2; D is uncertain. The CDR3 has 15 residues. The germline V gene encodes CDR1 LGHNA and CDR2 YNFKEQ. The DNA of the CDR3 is TGTGCCAGCAACCAAGATAACGACTACAACTATGGCTACACCTTC. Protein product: CASNQDNDYNYGYTF.

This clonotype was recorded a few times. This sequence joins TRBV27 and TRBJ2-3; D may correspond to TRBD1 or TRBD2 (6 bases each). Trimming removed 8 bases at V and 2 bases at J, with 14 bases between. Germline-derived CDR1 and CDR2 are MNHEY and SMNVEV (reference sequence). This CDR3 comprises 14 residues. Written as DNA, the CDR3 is TGTGCCAGCTGGACGGGGGCCCTCACAGATACGCAGTATTTT. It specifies CASWTGALTDTQYF.

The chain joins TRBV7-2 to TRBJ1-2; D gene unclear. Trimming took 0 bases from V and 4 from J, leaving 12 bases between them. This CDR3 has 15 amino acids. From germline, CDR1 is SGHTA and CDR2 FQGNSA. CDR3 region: CASSLAPVQSYGYTF. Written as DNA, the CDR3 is TGTGCCAGCAGCTTAGCCCCCGTACAGAGCTATGGCTACACCTTC.

The CDR3 loop reads CASSSTSGNPQETQYF. The CDR3 coding sequence is TGTGCCAGCAGCTCGACCTCAGGAAACCCTCAAGAGACCCAGTACTTC. This rearrangement joins TRBV7-9 to TRBJ2-4; D remains ambiguous. The J call may be incorrect, as the DNA end agrees better with TRBJ2-5. The CDR3 contains 16 residues. CDR1 and CDR2 from the germline V gene are SEHNR and FQNEAQ (reference sequence).

The CDR3 bases are TGCGCCAGCAGCCAAGTTGCGGGCCTTTCCCAAGAGACCCAGTACTTC. Protein product: CASSQVAGLSQETQYF. This chain joins TRBV4-3 and TRBJ2-5, with D maybe TRBD2 (5 bases). The length of the CDR3 is 16 residues. With 1 base removed from V and 1 base from J, the gap between germline ends came to 13 bases. Germline CDR1 LGHNA, CDR2 YSLEER.

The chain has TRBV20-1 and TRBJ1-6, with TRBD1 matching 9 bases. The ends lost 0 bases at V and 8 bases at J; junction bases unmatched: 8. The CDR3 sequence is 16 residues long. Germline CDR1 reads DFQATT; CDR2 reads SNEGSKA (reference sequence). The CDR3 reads CSARDGQGSLHSPLHF. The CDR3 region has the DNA TGCAGTGCTAGAGACGGACAGGGGAGTTTGCATTCACCCCTCCACTTT.

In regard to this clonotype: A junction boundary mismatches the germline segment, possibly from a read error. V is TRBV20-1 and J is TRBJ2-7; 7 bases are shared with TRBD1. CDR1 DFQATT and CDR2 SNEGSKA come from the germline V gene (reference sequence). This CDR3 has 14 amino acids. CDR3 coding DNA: TGCAGTGCTGGAGATATTGGACAGGACTACGAGCAGTACTTC. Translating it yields CSAGDIGQDYEQYF.

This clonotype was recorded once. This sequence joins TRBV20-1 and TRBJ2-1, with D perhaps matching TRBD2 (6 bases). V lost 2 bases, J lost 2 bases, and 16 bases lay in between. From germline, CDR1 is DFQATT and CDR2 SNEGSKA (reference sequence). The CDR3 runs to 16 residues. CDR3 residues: CSARLYGTSPYNEQFF. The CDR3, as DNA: TGCAGTGCTAGACTTTACGGGACTTCGCCCTACAATGAGCAGTTCTTC.